These 11 T cell receptor beta chains were all obtained from the same sample, sequenced in a study of OX40 agonist ivuxolimab in advanced cancers. Some clones are missing from TCRdb's copy, which holds only in-frame ones; the method was immunoSEQ multiplex PCR. The data hold 70,000 to 80,000 clones, with 89% observed a single time. Sequencing was performed on CD4+ or CD8+ T cells sorted from blood, taken in a trial of the OX40 agonist ivuxolimab. The receptors derive from an adult with an advanced solid tumor such as melanoma, head and neck, liver or kidney cancer.

Details on this clone: Compared with germline, one end of the junction differs, possibly owing to a read error. The chain links TRBV27 to TRBJ2-1; a weak D match, TRBD2 (6 bases). This CDR3 has 18 residues. Per the germline V gene, CDR1 is MNHEY and CDR2 is SMNVEV (reference sequence). The CDR3 sequence: CASRLQLAGTLTYNEQFF. The CDR3 bases are TGTGCCAGCCGTTTACAGCTGGCGGGAACTCTCACCTACAATGAGCAGTTCTTC.

V usage is TRBV10-3 and J usage is TRBJ2-3; 7 bases line up with TRBD1. The CDR3 is made up of 17 amino acids. V was clipped by 6 bases and J by 0 bases; unmatched bases: 12. Germline CDR1 ENHRY, CDR2 SYGVKD. The CDR3 loop reads CAIRHPGTDPSTDTQYF. The CDR3 bases are TGTGCCATCAGGCATCCCGGGACAGACCCTAGCACAGATACGCAGTATTTT.

This clone was found once. The rearrangement links TRBV6-5 to TRBJ2-5; a weak D match, TRBD1 (6 bases). This CDR3 spans 15 amino acids. V was clipped by 6 bases and J by 2 bases, with 16 bases between them. Germline V gives CDR1 MNHEY, CDR2 SVGAGI. The CDR3, as DNA: TGTGCCAGCAGCTATATGGGGACATCTCAAGAGACCCAGTACTTC. It specifies CASSYMGTSQETQYF.

The chain joins TRBV19 to TRBJ2-1; TRBD1 is a possible D gene (6 bases). The CDR3 sequence is 14 residues long. Germline CDR1 is LNHDA and CDR2 is SQIVND (reference sequence). With 7 bases removed from V and 6 bases from J, the gap between germline ends came to 16 bases. CDR3 nucleotide sequence: TGTGCCAGTACTCCGGGACATCTATTCAATGAGCAGTTCTTC. Translating it yields CASTPGHLFNEQFF. The full variable domain, rest sourced from reference TRBV19 and TRBJ2-1, is DGGITQSPKYLFRKEGQNVTLSCEQNLNHDAMYWYRQDPGQGLRLIYYSQIVNDFQKGDIAEGYSVSREKKESFPLTVTSAQKNPTAFYLCASTPGHLFNEQFFGPGTRLTVL.

In nucleotides, the CDR3 is TGTGCCAGCTCCCTACGGGGCAAGAACACTGAAGCTTTCTTT. This translates into CASSLRGKNTEAFF. This rearrangement joins TRBV7-9 to TRBJ1-1, with TRBD1 as a possible D gene (5 bases). The germline gives CDR1 SEHNR, CDR2 FQNEAQ (reference sequence). This CDR3 contains 14 residues. With 8 bases removed from V and 1 base from J, the gap between germline ends came to 14 bases.

This chain links TRBV7-6 with TRBJ2-7; possibly TRBD2 for D (5 bases). CDR1 SGHVS and CDR2 FNYEAQ come from the germline V gene. This CDR3 region has 15 residues. Trimming removed 0 bases at V and 6 bases at J, with 15 bases between. CDR3 sequence (DNA): TGTGCCAGCAGCTTAGCGAGCGGAACTGGTGCCGAGCAGTACTTC. Its protein is CASSLASGTGAEQYF.

This chain connects TRBV18 to TRBJ2-3; 8 bases line up with TRBD2. The length of the CDR3 is 16 residues. V gave up 4 bases and J gave up 0 bases; unmatched junction bases: 6. Germline V gene data show CDR1 as KGHSH and CDR2 as LQKENI. This CDR3 reads CASSLRGGASTDTQYF. The CDR3 DNA is TGTGCCAGCTCACTACGGGGGGGCGCGAGCACAGATACGCAGTATTTT.

The rearrangement joins TRBV19 to TRBJ2-3, with TRBD2 as a possible D gene (6 bases). With 4 bases removed from V and 4 bases from J, the gap between germline ends came to 21 bases. This CDR3 contains 17 residues. Germline V gene data show CDR1 as LNHDA and CDR2 as SQIVND (reference sequence). The CDR3 here is CASSKTKGPEGADTQYF. The CDR3 nucleotides are TGTGCCAGTAGTAAAACAAAGGGACCGGAGGGCGCAGATACGCAGTATTTT.

This clone was detected only once. V usage is TRBV5-6 and J usage is TRBJ2-5; the match to TRBD1 covers 7 bases. The trim removed 3 bases at V and 11 bases at J, leaving 16 bases unmatched. From germline, CDR1 is SGHDT and CDR2 YYEEEE. The CDR3 is 15 residues long. CDR3 coding DNA: TGTGCCAGCAGCTCAACAGGGGACCCTTTTACGGCTCAGTACTTC. Amino acid sequence: CASSSTGDPFTAQYF.

The V call is TRBV27, the J call TRBJ1-4; D remains unclear. V dropped 0 bases and J dropped 5 bases, with 13 bases sitting between them. This CDR3 has 16 residues. Germline lookup yields CDR1 MNHEY and CDR2 SMNVEV (reference sequence). CDR3 protein: CASSLSSGTANEKLFF. The CDR3 DNA sequence: TGTGCCAGCAGTTTATCGAGTGGAACAGCAAATGAAAAACTGTTTTTT.

J is TRBJ2-7 and V is TRBV6-5; the D gene is possibly TRBD1 (7 bases). The V and J ends lost 6 bases and 4 bases respectively, with 16 bases between them. The V gene's germline CDR1 is MNHEY and CDR2 SVGAGI. CDR3 size: 14 residues. The CDR3 is CASSRVEGAYEQYF. CDR3 coding DNA: TGTGCCAGCAGCCGGGTGGAGGGGGCTTACGAGCAGTACTTC.